Described below is a single TCR beta chain sequence and its context. One end of the junction varies from germline; a read error may be responsible. This sample was included in a study of HIV-infected patients and healthy controls. In TCRdb, the 5' RACE reads were re-called with MiXCR into one record per CDR3 protein. The sample carries more than 15,000 distinct CDR3 sequences, roughly 19% recorded once. The CDR3 is made up of 13 amino acids. Germline CDR1 reads SGHVS; CDR2 reads FQNEAQ. This sequence was found in a human donor in good health. The chain links TRBV7-8 to TRBJ2-1; D may be TRBD2 (7 bases). Material for sequencing was CD8+ T cells from blood. The CDR3 loop reads CSSSIGLGGEQFF. For the CDR3, the DNA is TGTTCCAGCAGCATCGGACTAGGGGGTGAGCAGTTCTTC.